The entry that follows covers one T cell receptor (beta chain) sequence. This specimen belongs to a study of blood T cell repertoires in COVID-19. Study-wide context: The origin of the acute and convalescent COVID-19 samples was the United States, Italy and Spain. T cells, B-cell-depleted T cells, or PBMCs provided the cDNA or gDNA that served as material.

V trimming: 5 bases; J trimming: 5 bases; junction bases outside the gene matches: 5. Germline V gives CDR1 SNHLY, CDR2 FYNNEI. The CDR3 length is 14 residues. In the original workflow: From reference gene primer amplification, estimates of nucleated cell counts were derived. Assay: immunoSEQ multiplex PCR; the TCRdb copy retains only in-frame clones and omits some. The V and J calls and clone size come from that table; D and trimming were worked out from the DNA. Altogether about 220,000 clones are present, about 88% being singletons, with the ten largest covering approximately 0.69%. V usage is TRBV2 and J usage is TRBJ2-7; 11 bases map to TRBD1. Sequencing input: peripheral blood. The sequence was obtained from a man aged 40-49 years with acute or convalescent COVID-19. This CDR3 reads CASSRGQGAHEQYF. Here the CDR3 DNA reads TGTGCCAGCAGTAGAGGACAGGGGGCCCACGAGCAGTACTTC.